This passage covers 21 T cell receptor beta chains from one sample sequenced in a study of blood T cell repertoires in COVID-19. Profiled with immunoSEQ multiplex PCR; TCRdb holds only in-frame clones, not every one. This table holds some 150,000 clones, approximately 86% found once. Sequenced material: peripheral blood. All receptors come from a man aged 60-69 years who had recovered from COVID-19.

The gene calls are TRBV10-3 and TRBJ2-7; 12 nucleotides line up with TRBD2. J lost 0 bases, V lost 7 bases, and 10 bases had no gene match. This CDR3 is 17 amino acids long. Germline CDR1 reads ENHRY; CDR2 reads SYGVKD. The CDR3 region is CAITTGTSGRSSYEQYF. The DNA of the CDR3 is TGTGCCATCACCACAGGGACTAGCGGGCGTAGCTCCTACGAGCAGTACTTC.

This sequence joins TRBV6-6 and TRBJ1-4; D gene unclear. Trimming stripped 5 bases from V and 4 bases from J, with 14 bases between. CDR3 length: 15 residues. CDR1 and CDR2 (germline): MNHNY, SVGAGI (reference sequence). The CDR3, as DNA: TGTGCCAGCAGTCCCCCTGGGAGCCTTAATGAAAAACTGTTTTTT. Its protein product is CASSPPGSLNEKLFF.

The V gene is TRBV10-3, the J gene TRBJ2-7; maybe TRBD2 (5 bases). The CDR3 consists of 17 residues. The germline V gene encodes CDR1 ENHRY and CDR2 SYGVKD. V lost 4 bases to trimming and J lost 2 bases, with 21 bases between them. The CDR3 region has the DNA TGTGCCATCAGTGTTGGAGGCTCTGGGGTTCGTACCTACGAGCAGTACTTC. This encodes CAISVGGSGVRTYEQYF.

The rearrangement links TRBV9 to TRBJ2-2, with a possible D match to TRBD1 (6 bases). The CDR3 length is 16 residues. V shed 0 bases and J shed 3 bases, with 12 bases lying between them. The germline CDR1 and CDR2 sequences are SGDLS and YYNGEE. The CDR3: CASSVGRAGDTGELFF. CDR3 in DNA: TGTGCCAGCAGCGTAGGTAGGGCAGGGGACACCGGGGAGCTGTTTTTT.

The J gene is TRBJ2-7, the V gene TRBV27; 10 bases are a match to TRBD1. The CDR3 runs to 13 residues. Germline CDR1 MNHEY, CDR2 SMNVEV (reference sequence). The V gene end was trimmed by 10 bases and the J gene end by 5 bases; junction bases not matched to a gene: 8. The CDR3 sequence: CATLGTGDNEQYF. The CDR3 DNA reads TGTGCCACCCTCGGGACAGGGGACAACGAGCAGTACTTC.

This clone was seen once. The rearrangement uses TRBV21-1 and TRBJ1-6; the D call of TRBD1 is as the table states it, not checked on the DNA. TRBV21-1 is a known pseudogene. This CDR3 comprises 15 residues. The DNA for the CDR3 is TGTGCCAGCAGCAAGAGACAGACCAATAATTCACCCCTCCACTTT. It encodes CASSKRQTNNSPLHF.

This clone was detected only once. The chain recombines TRBV5-1 with TRBJ1-2; 9 bases are a match to TRBD1. The CDR3 extends over 13 amino acids. Germline-derived CDR1 and CDR2 are SGHRS and YFSETQ. Unmatched junction bases numbered 3, after V lost 5 bases and J lost 4 bases. CDR3 sequence reads: CASRETGGYGYTF. CDR3 bases: TGCGCCAGCAGAGAGACAGGGGGCTATGGCTACACCTTC.

This chain connects TRBV18 to TRBJ1-4, with D possibly being TRBD1 (6 bases). This CDR3 spans 16 amino acids. V was pared by 3 bases and J by 7 bases, with 18 bases between. Germline V gives CDR1 KGHSH, CDR2 LQKENI. DNA of the CDR3: TGTGCCAGCTCACCCGAACCGGACCCACAGGGTGAAAAACTGTTTTTT. This sequence encodes CASSPEPDPQGEKLFF.

V usage is TRBV2 and J usage is TRBJ1-2, with a possible D match to TRBD1 (5 bases). CDR1 is SNHLY and CDR2 is FYNNEI in the germline V gene. The CDR3 contains 11 residues. V was clipped by 9 bases and J by 1 base, with 6 bases between them. Here the CDR3 DNA reads TGTGCCAGGGACAATAACTATGGCTACACCTTC. It specifies CARDNNYGYTF.

This sequence joins TRBV30 and TRBJ2-3; 13 nucleotides agree with TRBD2. Germline V gene data show CDR1 as GTSNPN and CDR2 as SVGIG (reference sequence). CDR3 length: 18 residues. The V segment lost 5 bases and the J segment 4 bases; nucleotides outside the gene matches: 15. The CDR3, as DNA: TGTGCCTGGGCCACCTCGACTAGCGGGGGGATTGCCCCAGATACGCAGTATTTT. This translates into CAWATSTSGGIAPDTQYF. Looking up the rest from reference TRBV30 and TRBJ2-3 gives the full variable domain: SQTIHQWPATLVQPVGSPLSLECTVEGTSNPNLYWYRQAAGRGLQLLFYSVGIGQISSEVPQNLSASRPQDRQFILSSKKLLLSDSGFYLCAWATSTSGGIAPDTQYFGPGTRLTVL.

J is TRBJ2-7 and V is TRBV29-1; 8 bases agree with TRBD1. This CDR3 comprises 12 residues. Germline V CDR1 and CDR2: SQVTM, ANQGSEA. The V segment lost 8 bases and the J segment 5 bases; nucleotides outside the gene matches: 8. CDR3 nucleotide sequence: TGCAGCTTTGGGTACAGGGGGAACGAGCAGTACTTC. Amino acid sequence: CSFGYRGNEQYF.

This chain uses TRBV30 with TRBJ2-5; 10 bases agree with TRBD1. Trimming took 0 bases from V and 5 from J; bases not matched to a gene: 6. Germline CDR1 is GTSNPN and CDR2 is SVGIG (reference sequence). The CDR3 has 15 residues. The CDR3 spells CAWSVRGTGVETQYF. CDR3 DNA sequence: TGTGCCTGGAGTGTAAGGGGGACAGGGGTTGAGACCCAGTACTTC.

The chain is built from TRBV30 and TRBJ2-2; D not resolved. The CDR3 covers 14 residues. Germline CDR1 and CDR2: GTSNPN and SVGIG (reference sequence). The V end was cut by 2 bases, the J end by 6 bases, with 13 bases between. The CDR3, as DNA: TGTGCCTGGAGTTATGACATAAGATCCGGGGAGCTGTTTTTT. Amino acids: CAWSYDIRSGELFF.

This clone was observed a handful of times. This chain uses TRBV27 with TRBJ2-2, with TRBD1 identical over 10 bases. The CDR3 consists of 17 residues. Germline V gives CDR1 MNHEY, CDR2 SMNVEV (reference sequence). J was trimmed by 4 bases and V by 4 bases; bases with no gene match: 9. The CDR3: CASSSYLDRGITGELFF. The CDR3 nucleotides read TGTGCCAGCAGTTCCTACCTGGACAGGGGGATCACCGGGGAGCTGTTTTTT.

The V gene is TRBV3-1 (or the pseudogene TRBV3-2), the J gene TRBJ2-2, with D unclear. The CDR3 is 17 amino acids. With 0 bases removed from V and 0 bases from J, the gap between germline ends came to 11 bases. The germline V gene has CDR1 LGHDT and CDR2 YNNKEL (reference sequence). Here the CDR3 reads CASSQDFRRTNTGELFF. The DNA for the CDR3 is TGTGCCAGCAGCCAAGATTTTCGGCGGACGAACACCGGGGAGCTGTTTTTT.

Worth noting for this clone: This sample also contains other DNA sequences that code for the same CDR3. V gene TRBV6-5 combines with J gene TRBJ2-6; no definite D call. Trimming cost V 7 bases and J 1 base, with 5 bases left between them. CDR1 MNHEY and CDR2 SVGAGI come from the germline V gene. This CDR3 comprises 13 residues. The CDR3 DNA follows: TGTGCCAGCACCCCTTCTGGGGCCAACGTCCTGACTTTC. Protein: CASTPSGANVLTF.

The V call is TRBV29-1, the J call TRBJ2-7; 11 bases line up with TRBD1. V shed 6 bases, J shed 6 bases, and the junction held 1 base outside the gene matches. Germline CDR1 is SQVTM and CDR2 is ANQGSEA. The CDR3 spans 11 residues. CDR3 nucleotides: TGCAGCGTGGGGACAGGGGGCGAGCAGTACTTC. Its translation: CSVGTGGEQYF.

The gene calls are TRBV7-9 and TRBJ1-1; D ambiguous. Germline CDR1 is SEHNR and CDR2 is FQNEAQ (reference sequence). Deletions cut 0 bases from V and 3 bases from J, with 11 bases between. The CDR3 is 15 amino acids. CDR3 in DNA: TGTGCCAGCAGCTTAGCGCTGGGCAGAGACACTGAAGCTTTCTTT. This gives the protein CASSLALGRDTEAFF. Together with reference TRBV7-9 and TRBJ1-1, the CDR3 gives the full variable domain: DTGVSQNPRHKITKRGQNVTFRCDPISEHNRLYWYRQTLGQGPEFLTYFQNEAQLEKSRLLSDRFSAERPKGSFSTLEIQRTEQGDSAMYLCASSLALGRDTEAFFGQGTRLTVV.

J is TRBJ1-5 and V is TRBV27; 9 positions agree with TRBD1. Per the germline V gene, CDR1 is MNHEY and CDR2 is SMNVEV (reference sequence). The CDR3 spans 15 residues. V was clipped by 8 bases and J by 6 bases; unmatched bases: 11. This chain's CDR3 is CASGRPGQGGQPQHF. Here the CDR3 DNA reads TGTGCCAGCGGGAGACCGGGACAGGGCGGTCAGCCCCAGCATTTT.

This clone was counted between two and nine times. The chain recombines TRBV30 with TRBJ2-7; weak D call: TRBD1 (6 bases). The CDR3 has 14 residues. CDR1 and CDR2 (germline): GTSNPN, SVGIG (reference sequence). Trimming removed 4 bases at V and 2 bases at J, with 15 bases between. Here the CDR3 DNA reads TGTGCCTGGAACCCTAAGACAGGTACCTACGAGCAGTACTTC. Translation: CAWNPKTGTYEQYF.

This clone was observed a single time. V is TRBV7-9 and J is TRBJ2-2; 9 nucleotides agree with TRBD1. The junction had 9 bases not matched to a gene; V was cut back by 10 bases and J by 3 bases. Germline V CDR1 and CDR2: SEHNR, FQNEAQ (reference sequence). The CDR3 contains 15 residues. CDR3 coding DNA: TGTGCCACCCAATTCCGGGACAGGGACACCGGGGAGCTGTTTTTT. Amino acids: CATQFRDRDTGELFF.